This TCR beta chain comes out of a study of blood T cell repertoires in COVID-19. Across the study: T cells, B-cell-depleted T cells, or PBMCs provided the cDNA or gDNA that served as material.

Assay used: immunoSEQ multiplex PCR; TCRdb lists only in-frame clones, some missing. Among approximately 470,000 clones listed, 87% were seen once. Trimming shortened V by 3 bases and J by 6 bases, and 11 bases separated the two germline ends. The CDR3 sequence is 13 residues long. In germline, CDR1 is MNHNS, CDR2 SASEGT. In this sample, this clone turned up a few times. The sample was PBMCs or T cells enriched from blood (not recorded which). The genes are TRBV6-1 and TRBJ1-1, with a possible D match to TRBD1 (5 bases). The receptor was derived from a woman between 18 and 29 years old who had recovered from COVID-19. The CDR3 sequence is CASSDGGFAEAFF. The CDR3 DNA follows: TGTGCCAGCAGTGACGGGGGATTCGCTGAAGCTTTCTTT.